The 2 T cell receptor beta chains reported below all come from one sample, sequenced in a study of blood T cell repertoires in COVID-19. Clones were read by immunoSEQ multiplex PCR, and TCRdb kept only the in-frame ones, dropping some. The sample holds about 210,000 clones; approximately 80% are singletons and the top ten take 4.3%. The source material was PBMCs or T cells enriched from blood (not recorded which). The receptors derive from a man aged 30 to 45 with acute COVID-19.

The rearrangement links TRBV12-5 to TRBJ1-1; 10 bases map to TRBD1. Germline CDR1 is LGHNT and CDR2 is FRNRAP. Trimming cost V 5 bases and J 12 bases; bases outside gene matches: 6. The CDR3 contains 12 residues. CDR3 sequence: CASGRDRGLSFF. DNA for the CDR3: TGTGCTAGTGGTCGGGACAGGGGCCTTTCTTTCTTT.

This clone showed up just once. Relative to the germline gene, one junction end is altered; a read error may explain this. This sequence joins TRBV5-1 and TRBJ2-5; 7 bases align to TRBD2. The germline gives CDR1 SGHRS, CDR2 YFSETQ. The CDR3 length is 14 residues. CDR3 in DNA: TGCGCCAGCAGCTACCGGGACTACCAAGAGGCCCAGTACTTC. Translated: CASSYRDYQEAQYF.